This section outlines one TCR beta chain sequence together with its context. Antigen unknown. This specimen belongs to a study of cytomegalovirus exposure and HLA in healthy donors. Broader study findings: Being indistinguishable, some V segments were excluded, TRBV6-2 and TRBV6-3 among them.

With 60 Vbeta and 13 Jbeta primers, the PCR was carried out. Profiling relied on immunoSEQ multiplex PCR, and the TCRdb table lists in-frame clones only, not all of them. The sample consists of about 120,000 clones, over 8% of them appearing once. V was clipped by 0 bases and J by 2 bases, with 8 bases between them. Germline CDR1 is SEHNR and CDR2 is FQNEAQ (reference sequence). This CDR3 is 15 amino acids long. This sequence was found in a man aged 25-45 years in good health and CMV-seronegative. The source material was PBMCs. The rearrangement joins TRBV7-9 to TRBJ1-5; D is ambiguous. CDR3 protein: CASSLAGSGNQPQHF. As DNA, the CDR3 is TGTGCCAGCAGCTTAGCGGGGAGCGGCAATCAGCCCCAGCATTTT. Full variable domain (outside the CDR3, taken from reference TRBV7-9 and TRBJ1-5): DTGVSQNPRHKITKRGQNVTFRCDPISEHNRLYWYRQTLGQGPEFLTYFQNEAQLEKSRLLSDRFSAERPKGSFSTLEIQRTEQGDSAMYLCASSLAGSGNQPQHFGDGTRLSIL.